The T cell receptor (beta chain) under discussion was sequenced for a study of kidney transplant recipient with SARS-CoV-2 infection. A single record per CDR3 protein comes from TCRdb applying MiXCR to the reads. The repertoire holds roughly 250,000 distinct CDR3 sequences, more than 25% seen once, with about 7% in the top ten. The CDR3 consists of 14 residues. Germline-derived CDR1 and CDR2 are DFQATT and SNEGSKA (reference sequence). Trimming left V 2 bases short and J 9 bases short, with 17 bases between. The receptor was isolated from a male patient aged 25-45 years who had COVID-19 and was a kidney transplant recipient. Some T cells may be the graft donor's. V and J are TRBV20-1 and TRBJ2-4, with a weak D call TRBD1 (7 bases). This specimen consisted of a blood sample, obtained at baseline and between days 110 and 120 from a kidney transplant recipient. Written as DNA, the CDR3 is TGCAGTGCTAGACCCTCGGGGGACAGAGGCATTCAGTACTTC. This translates into CSARPSGDRGIQYF.